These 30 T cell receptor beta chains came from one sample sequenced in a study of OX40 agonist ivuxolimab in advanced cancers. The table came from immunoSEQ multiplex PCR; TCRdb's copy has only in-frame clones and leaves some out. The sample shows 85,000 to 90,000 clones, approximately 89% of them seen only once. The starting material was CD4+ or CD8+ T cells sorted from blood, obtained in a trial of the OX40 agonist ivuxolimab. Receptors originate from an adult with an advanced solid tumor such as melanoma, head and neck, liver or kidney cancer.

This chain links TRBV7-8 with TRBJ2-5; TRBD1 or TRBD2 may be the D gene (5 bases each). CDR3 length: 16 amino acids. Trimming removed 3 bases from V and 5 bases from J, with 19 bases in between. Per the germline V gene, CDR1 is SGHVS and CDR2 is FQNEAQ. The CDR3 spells CASSFDRDPNVETQYF. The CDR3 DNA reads TGTGCCAGCAGCTTCGACCGGGACCCCAATGTGGAGACCCAGTACTTC. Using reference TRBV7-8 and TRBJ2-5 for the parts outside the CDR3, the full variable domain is GAGVSQSPRYKVAKRGQDVALRCDPISGHVSLFWYQQALGQGPEFLTYFQNEAQLDKSGLPSDRFFAERPEGSVSTLKIQRTQQEDSAVYLCASSFDRDPNVETQYFGPGTRLLVL.

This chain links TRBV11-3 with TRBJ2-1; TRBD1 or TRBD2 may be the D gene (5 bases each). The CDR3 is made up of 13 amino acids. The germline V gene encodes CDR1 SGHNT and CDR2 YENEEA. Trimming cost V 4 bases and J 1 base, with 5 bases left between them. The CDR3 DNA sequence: TGTGCCAGCAGCTGGGGGTCCTACAATGAGCAGTTCTTC. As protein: CASSWGSYNEQFF. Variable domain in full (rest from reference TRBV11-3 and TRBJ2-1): EAGVVQSPRYKIIEKKQPVAFWCNPISGHNTLYWYLQNLGQGPELLIRYENEEAVDDSQLPKDRFSAERLKGVDSTLKIQPAELGDSAVYLCASSWGSYNEQFFGPGTRLTVL.

Here the CDR3 reads CAISTTGFNGYTF. The CDR3 DNA follows: TGTGCCATCAGTACTACAGGGTTCAATGGCTACACCTTC. V is TRBV10-3 and J is TRBJ1-2; tentatively, D is TRBD1 (6 bases). This CDR3 comprises 13 residues. Germline values: CDR1 ENHRY, CDR2 SYGVKD. Trimming removed 5 bases at V and 6 bases at J, with 13 bases between.

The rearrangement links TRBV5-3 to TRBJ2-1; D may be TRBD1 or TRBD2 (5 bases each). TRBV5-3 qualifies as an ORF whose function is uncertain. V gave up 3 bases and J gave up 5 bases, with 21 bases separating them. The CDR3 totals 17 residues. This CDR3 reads CARSSGPGSGGDNEQFF. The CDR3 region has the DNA TGTGCCAGAAGCTCGGGGCCGGGATCCGGTGGGGACAATGAGCAGTTCTTC.

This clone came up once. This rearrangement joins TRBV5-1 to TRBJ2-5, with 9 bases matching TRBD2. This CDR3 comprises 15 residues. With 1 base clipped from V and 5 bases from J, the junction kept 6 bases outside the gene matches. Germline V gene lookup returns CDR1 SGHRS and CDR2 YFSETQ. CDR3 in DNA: TGCGCCAGCAGCTTGTCCGGACTAGCGCTGGAGACCCAGTACTTC. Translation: CASSLSGLALETQYF.

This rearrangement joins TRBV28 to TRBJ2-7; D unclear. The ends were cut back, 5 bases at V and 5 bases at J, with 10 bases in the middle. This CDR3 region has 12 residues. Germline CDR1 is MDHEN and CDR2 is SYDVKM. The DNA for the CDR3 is TGTGCCAGCAGTGGACCGAGACACGAGCAGTACTTC. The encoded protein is CASSGPRHEQYF.

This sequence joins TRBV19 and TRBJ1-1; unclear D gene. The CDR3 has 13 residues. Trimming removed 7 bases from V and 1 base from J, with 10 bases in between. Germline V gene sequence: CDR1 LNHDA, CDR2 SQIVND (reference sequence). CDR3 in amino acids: CASTISGNTEAFF. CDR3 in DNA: TGTGCCAGTACTATTTCTGGGAACACTGAAGCTTTCTTT.

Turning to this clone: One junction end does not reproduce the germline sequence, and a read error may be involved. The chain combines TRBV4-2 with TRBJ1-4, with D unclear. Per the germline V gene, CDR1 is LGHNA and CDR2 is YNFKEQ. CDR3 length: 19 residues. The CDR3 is CASSKDSTGSTLWNEKLFF. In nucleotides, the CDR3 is TGTGCCAGCAGCAAAGATAGTACGGGCAGCACTCTCTGGAATGAAAAACTGTTTTTT.

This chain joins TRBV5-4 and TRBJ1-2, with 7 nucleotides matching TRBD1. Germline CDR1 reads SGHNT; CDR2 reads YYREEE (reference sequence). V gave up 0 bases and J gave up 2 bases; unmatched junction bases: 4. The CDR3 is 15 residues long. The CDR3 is CASSLGGTDNYGYTF. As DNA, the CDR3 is TGTGCCAGCAGCTTGGGAGGGACAGACAACTATGGCTACACCTTC. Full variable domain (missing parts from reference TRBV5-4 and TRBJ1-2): ETGVTQSPTHLIKTRGQQVTLRCSSQSGHNTVSWYQQALGQGPQFIFQYYREEENGRGNFPPRFSGLQFPNYSSELNVNALELDDSALYLCASSLGGTDNYGYTFGSGTRLTVV.

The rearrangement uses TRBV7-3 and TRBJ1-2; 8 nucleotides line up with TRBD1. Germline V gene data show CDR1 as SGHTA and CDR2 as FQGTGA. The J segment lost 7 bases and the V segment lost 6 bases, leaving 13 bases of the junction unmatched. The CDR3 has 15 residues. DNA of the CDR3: TGTGCCAGCAGTCCGACCCAGGGGGCGCGGGGTGGCTACACCTTC. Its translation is CASSPTQGARGGYTF.

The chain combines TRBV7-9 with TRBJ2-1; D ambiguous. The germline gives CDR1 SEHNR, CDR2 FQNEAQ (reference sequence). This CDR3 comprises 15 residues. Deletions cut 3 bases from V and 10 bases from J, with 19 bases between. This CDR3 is CASSFSRPDISEQFF. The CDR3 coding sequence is TGTGCCAGCAGCTTTAGTAGGCCTGACATATCGGAGCAGTTCTTC.

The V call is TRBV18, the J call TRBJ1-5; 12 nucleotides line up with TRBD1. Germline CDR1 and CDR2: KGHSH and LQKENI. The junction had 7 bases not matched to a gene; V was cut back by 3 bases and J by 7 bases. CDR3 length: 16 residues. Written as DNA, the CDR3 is TGTGCCAGCTCACCCGGGGGACAGGGGGCAGGACAGCCCCAGCATTTT. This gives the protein CASSPGGQGAGQPQHF.

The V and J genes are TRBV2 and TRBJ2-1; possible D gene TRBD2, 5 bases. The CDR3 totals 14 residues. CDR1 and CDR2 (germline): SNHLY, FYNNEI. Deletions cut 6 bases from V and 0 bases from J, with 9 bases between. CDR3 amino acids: CASRMGSSYNEQFF. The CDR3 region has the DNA TGTGCCAGCAGGATGGGGAGCTCCTACAATGAGCAGTTCTTC.

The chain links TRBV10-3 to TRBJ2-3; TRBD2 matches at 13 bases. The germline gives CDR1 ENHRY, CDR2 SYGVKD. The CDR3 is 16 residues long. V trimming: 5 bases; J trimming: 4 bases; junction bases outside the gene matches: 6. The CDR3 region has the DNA TGTGCCATCAGTACACGGACTAGCGGGAGCCCAGATACGCAGTATTTT. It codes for CAISTRTSGSPDTQYF.

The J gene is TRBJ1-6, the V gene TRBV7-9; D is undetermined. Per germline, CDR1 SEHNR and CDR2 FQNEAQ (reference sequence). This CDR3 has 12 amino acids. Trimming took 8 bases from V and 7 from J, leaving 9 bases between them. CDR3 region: CASRGPNSPLHF. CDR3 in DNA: TGTGCCAGCCGCGGACCAAATTCACCCCTCCACTTT.

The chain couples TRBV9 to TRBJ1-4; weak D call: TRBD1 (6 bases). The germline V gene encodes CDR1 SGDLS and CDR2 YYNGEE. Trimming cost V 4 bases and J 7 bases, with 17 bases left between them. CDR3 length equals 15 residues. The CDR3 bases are TGTGCCAGCAGCCTCGGACAGCTGTCGAGTGAAAAACTGTTTTTT. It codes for CASSLGQLSSEKLFF.

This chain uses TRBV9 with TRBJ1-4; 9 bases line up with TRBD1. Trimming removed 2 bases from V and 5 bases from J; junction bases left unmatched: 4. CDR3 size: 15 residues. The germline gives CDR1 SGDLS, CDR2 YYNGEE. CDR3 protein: CASSVTTGGNEKLFF. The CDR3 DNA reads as TGTGCCAGCAGCGTGACGACAGGGGGAAATGAAAAACTGTTTTTT.

CDR3 sequence reads: CASSYTARGRAGELFF. CDR3 sequence (DNA): TGTGCCAGCAGTTACACCGCGCGGGGAAGGGCCGGGGAGCTGTTTTTT. This chain joins TRBV6-5 and TRBJ2-2, with D possibly matching TRBD2 (6 bases). This CDR3 contains 16 residues. V was pared by 2 bases and J by 6 bases, with 16 bases between. Germline lookup yields CDR1 MNHEY and CDR2 SVGAGI.

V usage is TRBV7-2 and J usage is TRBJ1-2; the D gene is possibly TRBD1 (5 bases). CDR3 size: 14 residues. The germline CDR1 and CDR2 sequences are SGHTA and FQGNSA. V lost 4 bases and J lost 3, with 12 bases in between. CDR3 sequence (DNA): TGTGCCAGCAGCTCCCGCAGGGCAGACTATGGCTACACCTTC. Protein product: CASSSRRADYGYTF.

CDR3 amino acids: CASSLERQYGYTF. The CDR3 nucleotides read TGTGCCAGCAGCTTGGAACGGCAATATGGCTACACCTTC. J is TRBJ1-2 and V is TRBV5-6, with D unclear. Germline CDR1 is SGHDT and CDR2 is YYEEEE. The CDR3 has 13 residues. V lost 0 bases and J lost 5, with 8 bases in between.

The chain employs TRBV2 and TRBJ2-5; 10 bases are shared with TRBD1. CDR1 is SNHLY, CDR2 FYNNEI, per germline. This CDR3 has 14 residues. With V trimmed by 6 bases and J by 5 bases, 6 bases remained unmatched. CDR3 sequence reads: CASRTGGSGETQYF. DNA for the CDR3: TGTGCCAGCAGGACAGGGGGCTCAGGGGAGACCCAGTACTTC.

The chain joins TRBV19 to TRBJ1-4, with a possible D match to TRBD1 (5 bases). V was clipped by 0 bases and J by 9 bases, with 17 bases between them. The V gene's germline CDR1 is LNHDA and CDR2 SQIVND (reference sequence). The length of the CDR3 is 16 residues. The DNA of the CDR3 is TGTGCCAGTAGTATAGATGGAAGGGGTGAACGGAAAAAACTGTTTTTT. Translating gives CASSIDGRGERKKLFF.

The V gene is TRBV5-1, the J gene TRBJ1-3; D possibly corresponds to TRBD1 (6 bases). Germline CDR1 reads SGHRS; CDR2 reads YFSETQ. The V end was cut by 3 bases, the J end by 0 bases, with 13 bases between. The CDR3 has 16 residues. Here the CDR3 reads CASSYTGISSGNTIYF. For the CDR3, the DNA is TGCGCCAGCAGCTACACAGGGATTAGCTCTGGAAACACCATATATTTT.

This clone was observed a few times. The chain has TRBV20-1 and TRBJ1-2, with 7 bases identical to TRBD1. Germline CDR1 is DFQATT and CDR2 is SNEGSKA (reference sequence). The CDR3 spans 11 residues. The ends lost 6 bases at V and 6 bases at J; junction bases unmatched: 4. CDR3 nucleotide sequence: TGCAGTGCCCGTGACAGGGATGGCTACACCTTC. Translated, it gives CSARDRDGYTF.

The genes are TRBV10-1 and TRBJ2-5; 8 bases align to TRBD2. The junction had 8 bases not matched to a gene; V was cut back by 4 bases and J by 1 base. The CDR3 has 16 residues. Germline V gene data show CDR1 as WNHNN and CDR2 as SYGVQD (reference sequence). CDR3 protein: CASSGGSGALQETQYF. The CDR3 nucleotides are TGCGCCAGCAGTGGAGGTAGCGGGGCCCTCCAAGAGACCCAGTACTTC.

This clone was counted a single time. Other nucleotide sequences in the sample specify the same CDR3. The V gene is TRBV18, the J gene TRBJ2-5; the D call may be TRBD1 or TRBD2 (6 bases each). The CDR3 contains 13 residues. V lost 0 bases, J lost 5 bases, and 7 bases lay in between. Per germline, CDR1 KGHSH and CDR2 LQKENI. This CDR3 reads CASSPPGGETQYF. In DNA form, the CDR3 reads TGTGCCAGCTCACCACCAGGGGGGGAGACCCAGTACTTC.

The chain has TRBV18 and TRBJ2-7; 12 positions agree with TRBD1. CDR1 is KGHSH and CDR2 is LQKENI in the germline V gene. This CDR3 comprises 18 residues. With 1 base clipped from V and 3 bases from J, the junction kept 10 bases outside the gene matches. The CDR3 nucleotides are TGTGCCAGCTCACCACTTAAATCGGGGACAGGGGGCAACTACGAGCAGTACTTC. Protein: CASSPLKSGTGGNYEQYF.

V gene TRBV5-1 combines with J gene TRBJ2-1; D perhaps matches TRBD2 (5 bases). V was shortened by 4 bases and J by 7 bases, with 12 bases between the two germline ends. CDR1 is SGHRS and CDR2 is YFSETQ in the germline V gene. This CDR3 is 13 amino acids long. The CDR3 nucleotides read TGCGCCAGCAGCCCTGACCCGGGGAATGAGCAGTTCTTC. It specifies CASSPDPGNEQFF.

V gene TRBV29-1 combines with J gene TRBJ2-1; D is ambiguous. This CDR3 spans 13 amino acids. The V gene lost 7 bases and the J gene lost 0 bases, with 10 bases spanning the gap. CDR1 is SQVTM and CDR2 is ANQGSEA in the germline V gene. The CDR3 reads CSATINSYNEQFF. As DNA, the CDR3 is TGCAGCGCCACTATCAACTCCTACAATGAGCAGTTCTTC.

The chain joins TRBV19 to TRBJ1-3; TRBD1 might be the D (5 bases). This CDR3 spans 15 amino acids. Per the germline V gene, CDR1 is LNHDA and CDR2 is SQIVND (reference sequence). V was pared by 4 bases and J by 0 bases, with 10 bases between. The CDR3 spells CASSRGANSGNTIYF. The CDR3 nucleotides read TGTGCCAGTAGTAGGGGCGCCAACTCTGGAAACACCATATATTTT. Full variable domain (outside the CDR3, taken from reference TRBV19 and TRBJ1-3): DGGITQSPKYLFRKEGQNVTLSCEQNLNHDAMYWYRQDPGQGLRLIYYSQIVNDFQKGDIAEGYSVSREKKESFPLTVTSAQKNPTAFYLCASSRGANSGNTIYFGEGSWLTVV.